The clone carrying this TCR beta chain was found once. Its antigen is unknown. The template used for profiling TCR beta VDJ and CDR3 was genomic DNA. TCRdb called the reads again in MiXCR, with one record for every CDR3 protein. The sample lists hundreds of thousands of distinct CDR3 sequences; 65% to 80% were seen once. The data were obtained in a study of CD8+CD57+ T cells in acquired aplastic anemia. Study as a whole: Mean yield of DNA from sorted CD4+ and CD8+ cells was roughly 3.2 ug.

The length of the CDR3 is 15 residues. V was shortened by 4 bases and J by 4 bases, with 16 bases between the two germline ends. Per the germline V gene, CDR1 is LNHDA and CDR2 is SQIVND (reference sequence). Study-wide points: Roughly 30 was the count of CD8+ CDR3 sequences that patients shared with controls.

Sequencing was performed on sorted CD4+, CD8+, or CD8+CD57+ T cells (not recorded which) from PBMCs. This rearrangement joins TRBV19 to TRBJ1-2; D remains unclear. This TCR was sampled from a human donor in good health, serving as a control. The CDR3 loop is CASSTGRGGPYGYTF. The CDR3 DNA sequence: TGTGCCAGTAGTACCGGACGGGGAGGGCCCTATGGCTACACCTTC.